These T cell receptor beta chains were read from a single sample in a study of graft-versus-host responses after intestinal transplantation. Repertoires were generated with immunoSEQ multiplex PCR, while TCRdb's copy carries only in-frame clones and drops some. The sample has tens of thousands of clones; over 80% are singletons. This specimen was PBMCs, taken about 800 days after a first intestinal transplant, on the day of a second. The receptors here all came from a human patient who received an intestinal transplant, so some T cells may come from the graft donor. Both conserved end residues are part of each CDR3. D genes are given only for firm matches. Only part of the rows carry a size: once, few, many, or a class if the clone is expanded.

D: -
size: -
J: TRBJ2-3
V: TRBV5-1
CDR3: CASNEVLATDTQYF
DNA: TGCGCCTCCAACGAGGTTCTAGCCACAGATACGCAGTATTTT

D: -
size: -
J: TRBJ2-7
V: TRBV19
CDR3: CASSWGQGGTSGWTYEQYF
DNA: TGTGCCAGTAGCTGGGGACAGGGAGGTACTAGCGGGTGGACCTACGAGCAGTACTTC

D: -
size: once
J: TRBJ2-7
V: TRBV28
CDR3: CASSFSGGQYF
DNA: TGTGCCAGCAGTTTCTCTGGGGGGCAGTACTTC

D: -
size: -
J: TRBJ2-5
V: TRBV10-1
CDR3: CASSPALGTQYF
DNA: TGCGCCAGCAGCCCGGCGTTAGGGACCCAGTACTTC

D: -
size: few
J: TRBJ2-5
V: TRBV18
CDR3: CASSPGSQETQYF
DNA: TGTGCCAGCTCACCAGGGTCACAAGAGACCCAGTACTTC

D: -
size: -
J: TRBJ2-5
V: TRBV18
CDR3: CASSPLGFQETQYF
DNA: TGTGCCAGCTCACCACTGGGGTTCCAAGAGACCCAGTACTTC

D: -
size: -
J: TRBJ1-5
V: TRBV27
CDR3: CASRNDPGRTQHF
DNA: TGTGCCAGCAGAAACGACCCTGGGCGGACCCAGCATTTT

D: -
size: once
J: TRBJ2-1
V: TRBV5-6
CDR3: CASSTLSGFYNEQFF
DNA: TGTGCCAGCAGCACCCTGAGTGGATTCTACAATGAGCAGTTCTTC

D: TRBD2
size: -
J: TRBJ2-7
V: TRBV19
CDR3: CASSTAGGPYEQYF
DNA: TGTGCCAGTAGTACAGCGGGAGGGCCGTACGAGCAGTACTTC

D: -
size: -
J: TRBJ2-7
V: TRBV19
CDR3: CASSIRAGDSSYEQYF
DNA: TGTGCCAGTAGTATACGGGCAGGGGATTCCTCCTACGAGCAGTACTTC

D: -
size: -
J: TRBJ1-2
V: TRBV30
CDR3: CAWSRDTGYGYTF
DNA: TGTGCCTGGAGCCGGGACACCGGATATGGCTACACCTTC

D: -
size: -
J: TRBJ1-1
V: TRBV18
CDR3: CASSPSIGVETEAFF
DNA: TGTGCCAGCTCACCGAGTATAGGGGTGGAAACTGAAGCTTTCTTT

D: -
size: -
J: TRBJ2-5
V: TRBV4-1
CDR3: CASSQSIQGFNAETQYF
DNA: TGCGCCAGCAGCCAATCGATACAGGGCTTTAACGCTGAGACCCAGTACTTC

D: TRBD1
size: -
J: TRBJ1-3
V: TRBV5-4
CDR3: CASSLGGGGPSGNTIYF
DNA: TGTGCCAGCAGCTTGGGGGGAGGGGGCCCTTCTGGAAACACCATATATTTT

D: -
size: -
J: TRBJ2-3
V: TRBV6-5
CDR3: CASSSSRSGTDTQYF
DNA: TGTGCCAGCAGCAGTAGTCGTTCGGGCACAGATACGCAGTATTTT

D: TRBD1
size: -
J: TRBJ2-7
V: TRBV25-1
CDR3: CASRRQGISDEQYF
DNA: TGTGCCAGCAGGAGACAGGGAATTAGTGACGAGCAGTACTTC

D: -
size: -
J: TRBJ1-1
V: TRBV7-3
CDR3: CASSAFSVSEAFF
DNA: TGTGCCAGCAGCGCCTTCTCTGTTTCTGAAGCTTTCTTT

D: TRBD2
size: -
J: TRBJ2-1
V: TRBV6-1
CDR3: CASMAGGVYNEQFF
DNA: TGTGCCAGCATGGCGGGAGGGGTCTACAATGAGCAGTTCTTC

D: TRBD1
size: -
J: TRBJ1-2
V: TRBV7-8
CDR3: CASSPTGTGYLSNYGYTF
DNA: TGTGCCAGCAGTCCGACCGGGACAGGGTATTTATCAAACTATGGCTACACCTTC

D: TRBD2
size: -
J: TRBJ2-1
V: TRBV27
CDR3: CASSPLAGSYNEQFF
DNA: TGTGCCAGCAGTCCACTAGCGGGATCTTACAATGAGCAGTTCTTC

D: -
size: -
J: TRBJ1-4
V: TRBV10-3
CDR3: CAISESGAGEKLFF
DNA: TGTGCCATCAGTGAGTCAGGGGCAGGTGAAAAACTGTTTTTT

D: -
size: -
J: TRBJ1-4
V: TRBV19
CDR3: CASSIDRGWGEKLFF
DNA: TGTGCCAGTAGTATAGATCGAGGGTGGGGCGAAAAACTGTTTTTT

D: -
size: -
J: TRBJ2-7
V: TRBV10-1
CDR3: CASRSSTSRGEQYF
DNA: TGCGCCAGCAGAAGCTCGACTAGTAGGGGCGAGCAGTACTTC

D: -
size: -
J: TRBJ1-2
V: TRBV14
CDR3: CASSPSINYGYTF
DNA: TGTGCCAGCAGCCCGTCTATCAACTATGGCTACACCTTC

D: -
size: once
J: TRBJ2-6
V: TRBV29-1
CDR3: CSVGGLSGANVLTF
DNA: TGCAGCGTTGGCGGACTTTCTGGGGCCAACGTCCTGACTTTC

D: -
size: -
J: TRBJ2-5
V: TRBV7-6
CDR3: CASSLVVEGETQYF
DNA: TGTGCCAGCAGCTTAGTTGTCGAGGGAGAGACCCAGTACTTC

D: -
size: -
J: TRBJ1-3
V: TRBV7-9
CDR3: CASSFRQAGNTIYF
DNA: TGTGCCAGCAGCTTCAGACAGGCTGGAAACACCATATATTTT

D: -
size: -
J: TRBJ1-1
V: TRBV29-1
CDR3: CSAGRKGGYTEAFF
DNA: TGCAGCGCCGGGAGAAAGGGAGGATACACTGAAGCTTTCTTT

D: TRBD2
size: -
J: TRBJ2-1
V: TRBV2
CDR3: CASSERASGAYNEQFF
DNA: TGTGCCAGCAGTGAAAGGGCTAGCGGGGCCTACAATGAGCAGTTCTTC

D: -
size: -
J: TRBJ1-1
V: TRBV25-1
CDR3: CASSEFRGSEAFF
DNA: TGTGCCAGCAGTGAATTTAGAGGAAGTGAAGCTTTCTTT

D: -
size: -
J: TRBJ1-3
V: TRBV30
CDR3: CAWSVELSGNTIYF
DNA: TGTGCCTGGAGTGTTGAGCTCTCTGGAAACACCATATATTTT

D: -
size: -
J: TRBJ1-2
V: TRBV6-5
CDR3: CASSEVGGRSGYTF
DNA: TGTGCCAGCAGTGAAGTGGGGGGCAGATCTGGCTACACCTTC

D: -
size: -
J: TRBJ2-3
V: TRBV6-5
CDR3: CASSYRSSLTDTQYF
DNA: TGTGCCAGCAGTTACAGGAGTTCTCTCACAGATACGCAGTATTTT

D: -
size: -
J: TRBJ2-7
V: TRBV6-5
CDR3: CASSYSMDSRDEQYF
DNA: TGTGCCAGCAGTTACTCGATGGACTCACGGGACGAGCAGTACTTC

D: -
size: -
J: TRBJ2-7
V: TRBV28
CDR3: CASSSWGPSSYEQYF
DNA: TGTGCCAGCAGTAGTTGGGGGCCCAGCTCCTACGAGCAGTACTTC

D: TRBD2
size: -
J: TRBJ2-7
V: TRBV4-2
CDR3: CASSQVGGSYEQYF
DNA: TGTGCCAGCAGCCAAGTTGGCGGGAGTTACGAGCAGTACTTC

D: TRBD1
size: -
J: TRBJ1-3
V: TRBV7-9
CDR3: CASSTTRQGLGNTIYF
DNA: TGTGCCAGCAGCACGACTAGACAGGGCCTTGGAAACACCATATATTTT

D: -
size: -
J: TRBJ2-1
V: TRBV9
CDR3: CASSPPARKDEQFF
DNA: TGTGCCAGCAGCCCCCCAGCGAGGAAGGACGAGCAGTTCTTC

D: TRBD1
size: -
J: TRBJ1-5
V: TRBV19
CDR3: CASSARDRRSNQPQHF
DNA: TGTGCCAGTAGTGCCCGGGACAGACGGAGCAATCAGCCCCAGCATTTT

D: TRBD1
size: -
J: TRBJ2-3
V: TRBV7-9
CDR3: CASNRGQGDTQYF
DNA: TGTGCCAGCAACCGGGGACAGGGCGATACGCAGTATTTT

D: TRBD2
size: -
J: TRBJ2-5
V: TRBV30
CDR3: CAWGTSGSPGYF
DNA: TGTGCCTGGGGGACTAGCGGGAGCCCGGGGTACTTC

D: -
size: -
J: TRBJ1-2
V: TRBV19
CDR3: CASSVGVDYGYTF
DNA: TGTGCCAGTAGTGTAGGAGTGGACTATGGCTACACCTTC

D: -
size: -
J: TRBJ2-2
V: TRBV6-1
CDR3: CASRARQDTGELFF
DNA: TGTGCCAGCAGAGCTAGACAGGACACCGGGGAGCTGTTTTTT

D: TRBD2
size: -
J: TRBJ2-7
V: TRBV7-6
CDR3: CASSFSREGNAYEQYF
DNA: TGTGCCAGCAGCTTTTCGAGGGAGGGGAACGCCTACGAGCAGTACTTC

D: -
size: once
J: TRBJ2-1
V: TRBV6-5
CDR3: CASRSLNEQFF
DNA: TGTGCCAGCAGGTCCCTTAATGAGCAGTTCTTC

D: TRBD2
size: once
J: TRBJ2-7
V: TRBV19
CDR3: CASSSGSGVEQYF
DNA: TGTGCCAGTAGTAGCGGGAGTGGGGTCGAGCAGTACTTC

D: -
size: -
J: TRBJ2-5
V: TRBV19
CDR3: CASSPDRYTLGTQYF
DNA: TGTGCCAGTAGCCCGGACCGGTATACCTTGGGAACCCAGTACTTC

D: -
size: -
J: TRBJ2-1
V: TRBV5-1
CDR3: CASSLAGPHNEQFF
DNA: TGCGCCAGCAGCTTGGCGGGTCCCCACAATGAGCAGTTCTTC

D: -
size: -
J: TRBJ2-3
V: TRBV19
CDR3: CASSVRDTQYF
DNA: TGTGCCAGTAGTGTCCGGGATACGCAGTATTTT

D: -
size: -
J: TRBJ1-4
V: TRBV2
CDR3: CASTRRGATNEKLFF
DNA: TGTGCCAGCACCCGTCGGGGGGCAACTAATGAAAAACTGTTTTTT